Shown below are 13 T cell receptor beta chains from a single sample sequenced in a study of cytomegalovirus exposure and HLA in healthy donors. Amplification used 60 Vbeta primers and 13 Jbeta primers. Some clones are missing from TCRdb's copy, which holds only in-frame ones; the method was immunoSEQ multiplex PCR. This sample lists over 100,000 clones; its ten largest clones have approximately 6.8%. Sequencing was carried out using PBMCs. Every receptor here comes from a man aged 40-49 years in good health and CMV-seropositive.

This chain links TRBV6-5 with TRBJ2-7, with TRBD2 matching over 9 bases. Germline trimming cut 0 bases from V and 5 bases from J; bases unmatched to any gene: 5. The germline gives CDR1 MNHEY, CDR2 SVGAGI. The CDR3 spans 15 residues. CDR3 in DNA: TGTGCCAGCAGTTACTCTAGCGGGAGCCGGGACGAGCAGTACTTC. Translated: CASSYSSGSRDEQYF.

CDR3 sequence reads: CATSTTPGGQGNEQFF. As DNA, the CDR3 is TGTGCCACCAGCACAACCCCAGGGGGCCAAGGTAATGAGCAGTTCTTC. The gene calls are TRBV15 and TRBJ2-1; 8 bases are shared with TRBD1. The germline gives CDR1 LNHNV, CDR2 YYDKDF (reference sequence). The CDR3 length is 16 residues. After removal of 4 bases from V and 7 bases from J, the junction contained 12 bases not matched to a gene.

Written as DNA, the CDR3 is TGTGCCAGCAGCCGACAACCGACCAACATTGCGGCGGGAGGAACAGATACGCAGTATTTT. Translated: CASSRQPTNIAAGGTDTQYF. The V call is TRBV4-2, the J call TRBJ2-3, with TRBD2 matching over 8 bases. The CDR3 extends over 20 amino acids. Germline assignment: CDR1 LGHNA and CDR2 YNFKEQ. V trimming: 4 bases; J trimming: 3 bases; junction bases outside the gene matches: 21.

The gene calls are TRBV29-1 and TRBJ1-2; the D gene is possibly TRBD1 (5 bases). The CDR3 totals 13 residues. V was cut by 6 bases and J by 8 bases, with 19 bases left in between. In germline, CDR1 is SQVTM, CDR2 ANQGSEA. The CDR3 nucleotides are TGCAGCGTCGTTTCGGGGGGGTCCGTGGGCTACACCTTC. Translated: CSVVSGGSVGYTF. The variable domain in full, completed from reference TRBV29-1 and TRBJ1-2, reads SAVISQKPSRDICQRGTSLTIQCQVDSQVTMMFWYRQQPGQSLTLIATANQGSEATYESGFVIDKFPISRPNLTFSTLTVSNMSPEDSSIYLCSVVSGGSVGYTFGSGTRLTVV.

The chain combines TRBV5-4 with TRBJ1-1, with no clear D. V shed 3 bases and J shed 2 bases, with 11 bases lying between them. Germline V lookup: CDR1 SGHNT, CDR2 YYREEE (reference sequence). This CDR3 region has 14 residues. In DNA form, the CDR3 reads TGTGCCAGCAGCTCCTTCAACAGAAACACTGAAGCTTTCTTT. Its translation: CASSSFNRNTEAFF.

In terms of frequency, this clone is medium-sized. V and J are TRBV14 and TRBJ1-1; D is perhaps TRBD1 (5 bases). Germline assignment: CDR1 SGHDN and CDR2 FVKESK. Trimming shortened V by 0 bases and J by 11 bases, and 13 bases separated the two germline ends. The CDR3 loop spans 13 amino acids. As DNA, the CDR3 is TGTGCCAGCAGCCAAGATCTAGAAGGGGTGGCTTTCTTT. Residues: CASSQDLEGVAFF.

The chain links TRBV6-5 to TRBJ1-2, with TRBD1 identical over 9 bases. V lost 0 bases to trimming and J lost 4 bases; unmatched junction nucleotides: 3. Germline loops: CDR1 MNHEY, CDR2 SVGAGI. The CDR3 loop spans 15 amino acids. The CDR3 here is CASSYSGQGGYGYTF. CDR3 in DNA: TGTGCCAGCAGTTACTCGGGACAGGGAGGCTATGGCTACACCTTC.

As to this clone: A read error may produce the germline difference seen at one junction end. The genes are TRBV27 and TRBJ2-1, with D possibly TRBD2 on 5 matching bases. The length of the CDR3 is 20 residues. Per the germline V gene, CDR1 is MNHEY and CDR2 is SMNVEV (reference sequence). The CDR3 DNA reads TGTGCCAGCAGCTTATCCTATCGGGCTACCCGGGAAAGCTCCTACAATGAGCAGTTCTTC. This sequence encodes CASSLSYRATRESSYNEQFF.

The J gene is TRBJ2-2, the V gene TRBV6-1; weak D call: TRBD1 (5 bases). Per the germline V gene, CDR1 is MNHNS and CDR2 is SASEGT. This CDR3 contains 16 residues. Trimming took 4 bases from V and 4 from J, leaving 16 bases between them. The CDR3 nucleotides read TGTGCCAGCAGTGGACAGACAGTTGGAATCACCGGGGAGCTGTTTTTT. This sequence encodes CASSGQTVGITGELFF.

The V gene is TRBV6-5, the J gene TRBJ1-2; D is perhaps TRBD1 (5 bases). This CDR3 spans 15 amino acids. The V end lost 0 bases, the J end lost 6 bases, and 14 bases lay between the germline ends. The germline V gene encodes CDR1 MNHEY and CDR2 SVGAGI. CDR3 loop: CASSYSTSGGHGYTF. CDR3 nucleotides: TGTGCCAGCAGTTACTCGACTTCGGGGGGTCATGGCTACACCTTC.

This chain joins TRBV5-1 and TRBJ2-3; D possibly corresponds to TRBD2 (6 bases). V was trimmed by 2 bases and J by 2 bases, leaving 15 bases between them. The CDR3 runs to 16 residues. CDR1 and CDR2 from the germline V gene are SGHRS and YFSETQ. CDR3: CASSFGDSTPTDTQYF. The CDR3 DNA reads as TGCGCCAGCAGCTTCGGGGACTCGACCCCCACAGATACGCAGTATTTT. Combining the CDR3 with reference TRBV5-1 and TRBJ2-3 gives the whole variable domain KAGVTQTPRYLIKTRGQQVTLSCSPISGHRSVSWYQQTPGQGLQFLFEYFSETQRNKGNFPGRFSGRQFSNSRSEMNVSTLELGDSALYLCASSFGDSTPTDTQYFGPGTRLTVL.

V is TRBV4-1 and J is TRBJ2-3; the match to TRBD2 covers 7 bases. V lost 5 bases, J lost 4 bases, and 9 bases stayed unmatched. This CDR3 spans 15 amino acids. Germline V CDR1 and CDR2: MGHRA, YSYEKL. CDR3 residues: CASSYRDRGADTQYF. DNA of the CDR3: TGCGCCAGCAGCTATAGGGACCGGGGGGCAGATACGCAGTATTTT.

V is TRBV7-3 and J is TRBJ1-1; D is unclear. Germline loops: CDR1 SGHTA, CDR2 FQGTGA. There are 13 residues in the CDR3. V lost 1 base to trimming and J lost 4 bases, with 7 bases between them. The CDR3, as DNA: TGTGCCAGCAGCTTAAGTACAAGCACTGAAGCTTTCTTT. Protein: CASSLSTSTEAFF.